The table lists the clone carrying this T cell receptor beta chain with a few counts. A template switching step contributed a universal primer site, while unique molecular identifiers were present in the cDNA. MiXCR, run by TCRdb on the 5' RACE reads, gives a single entry per CDR3 protein. Here the sample spans around 220,000 distinct CDR3 sequences, more than 12% being singletons. These data originate in a study of identical twins. The CDR3 is 15 amino acids. Germline V lookup: CDR1 DFQATT, CDR2 SNEGSKA (reference sequence). J was trimmed by 4 bases and V by 1 base; bases with no gene match: 6. Sample: memory (CD45RO+) T cells sorted from blood. This receptor was taken from a woman between 18 and 29 years old in good health. V usage is TRBV20-1 and J usage is TRBJ2-3; 9 bases map to TRBD2. As DNA, the CDR3 is TGCAGTGCTAGAGTAGGTAGCGGGGGTTCAGATACGCAGTATTTT. This encodes CSARVGSGGSDTQYF.